This T cell receptor beta chain was sequenced for a study of spatial heterogeneity in lung cancer. Per the germline V gene, CDR1 is DFQATT and CDR2 is SNEGSKA (reference sequence). Trimming removed 0 bases from V and 5 bases from J, with 15 bases in between. There are 15 residues in the CDR3. The time point denotes: sample taken at primary tumor resection. Unsorted whole RNA from tumor, nontumor lung or frozen PBMC underwent sequencing. TCRdb fed the 5' RACE reads into MiXCR, producing one record per CDR3 protein. The sample holds approximately 25,000 distinct CDR3 sequences, 6.9% seen once. This clonotype showed up many times.

This clonotype originated in a male donor with early-stage non-small cell lung cancer. The input for sequencing was PBMCs, taken at surgery. The V call is TRBV20-1, the J call TRBJ2-3; the D gene is possibly TRBD2 (6 bases). The CDR3, as DNA: TGCAGTGCTAGAGATTGGGGGGACCGGGGAGATACGCAGTATTTT. Protein product: CSARDWGDRGDTQYF.